This T cell receptor beta chain was sequenced for a study of CXCR3-negative and CXCR3-positive naive CD8 T cells. Researchers prepared the TRB cDNA libraries using 5' RACE with UMI labels. Reanalyzing the 5' RACE reads, TCRdb keeps one entry per CDR3 protein, without DNA. Its listing shows under 150,000 distinct CDR3 sequences. As regards this clonotype: Its antigen is unknown.

Findings of the study overall: Fresh PBMCs went into most assays, and CXCR3 expression partly declined after cryopreservation. When CXCR3-positive naive cells were set against CXCR3-negative naive cells, the former had more hydrophobic TRB CDR3s.

Germline loops: CDR1 SGHVS, CDR2 FNYEAQ. The CDR3 covers 20 residues. The sequencing input was naive CXCR3+ CD8+ T cells from blood. Subset of the sample: CD45RO-CCR7+CD27+CD95- naive CD8+ T cells expressing CXCR3 (TNR3+). This sequence originates from a human donor in good health. Some clones in this sample may be carry-over from other donors' samples. The rearrangement links TRBV7-6 to TRBJ2-1; TCRdb's assignment of TRBD1 cannot be checked, as there is no DNA. CDR3 region: CASSSGLGRTKQESYNEQFF.